This TCR beta chain appears in the sequencing data of a study of a mutant IDH1 vaccine in newly diagnosed glioma. The wider study: First vaccine doses came 4-6 weeks after radiotherapy alone, or with temozolomide cycles. Study findings and constraints: Among patients, around 95% showed immune responses induced by the vaccine.

Stated time point: week 5, during vaccination. Vaccinated patients received 300 ug of mutant IDH1 20-mer peptide per dose, with topical imiquimod. Donors' newly diagnosed IDH1-mutant WHO grade 3 or 4 astrocytomas lacked nuclear ATRX. Per the germline V gene, CDR1 is DFQATT and CDR2 is SNEGSKA (reference sequence). V lost 3 bases, J lost 4 bases, and 6 bases lay in between. This CDR3 is built from 11 residues. Produced via immunoSEQ multiplex PCR; TCRdb's table is partial and in-frame only. The sample holds tens of thousands of clones, roughly four fifths seen once. In regard to this clone: Its antigen remains unidentified.

Sequenced here: PBMCs, sampled from a glioma patient whose treatment included an IDH1 peptide vaccine. The genes are TRBV20-1 and TRBJ1-2, with D tentatively TRBD1 (6 bases). The sequence was obtained from a man aged 30-40 years with glioma. CDR3: CSASRGYGYTF. The CDR3 DNA reads as TGCAGTGCTAGCAGGGGCTATGGCTACACCTTC.